The clone carrying this T cell receptor beta chain was seen more than once but under ten times. Its cognate antigen is unknown. Per the germline V gene, CDR1 is GTSNPN and CDR2 is SVGIG (reference sequence). The CDR3 contains 12 residues. V lost 4 bases to trimming and J lost 5 bases, with 11 bases between them. The sample belongs to a study of cytomegalovirus exposure and HLA in healthy donors. Study results and caveats: Sequencing likely generated an artifact that appeared as a cluster of highly shared sequence variants.

PCR employed 60 Vbeta and 13 Jbeta primers. Only in-frame clones appear in the TCRdb table, and some are missing; sequencing was by immunoSEQ multiplex PCR. The data hold about 150,000 clones, with under 90% observed a single time. This chain uses TRBV30 with TRBJ2-5; a weak D match, TRBD1 (6 bases). The origin of this receptor is a boy aged 2 to 10 in good health and CMV-seronegative. Sequenced input: PBMCs. The CDR3 spells CAWNGDKETQYF. CDR3 bases: TGTGCCTGGAACGGGGACAAGGAGACCCAGTACTTC.